This T cell receptor beta chain comes out of a study of radiation and T cells in renal cell carcinoma. As to time point: blood 4 weeks post-SBRT, at nephrectomy. Noted treatment: 15 Gy SBRT to primary tumor, nephrectomy 4 weeks later. Nephrectomy followed 15 Gy stereotactic body radiation by 4 weeks. Clear cell pathology was present in this patient's renal cell carcinoma. This CDR3 is 19 amino acids long. The V gene lost 6 bases and the J gene lost 4 bases, with 32 bases spanning the gap. Germline V gene sequence: CDR1 SGHDT, CDR2 YYEEEE. Repertoires were generated with immunoSEQ multiplex PCR, while TCRdb's copy carries only in-frame clones and drops some. The data show some 30,000 clones, with 81% seen just once and 30% to 35% held by the top ten. Study observations and caveats: In blood, top tumor clones expanded by 2 weeks, shrinking by 4. Pretreatment tumor biopsies were lacking, so baseline clonotypes are unknown.

As concerns this clone: As yet, its antigen is unknown.

The chain employs TRBV5-6 and TRBJ2-7; TRBD2 is a possible D gene (6 bases). This receptor was identified in a man between 60 and 75 years old with renal cell carcinoma. The specimen comprised blood, sampled from a patient whose treatment included radiotherapy and nephrectomy. The CDR3 DNA is TGTGCCAGCAACTTATGGGAACCAGAACTAGCTTTAAGCGCATACGAGCAGTACTTC. This gives the protein CASNLWEPELALSAYEQYF.